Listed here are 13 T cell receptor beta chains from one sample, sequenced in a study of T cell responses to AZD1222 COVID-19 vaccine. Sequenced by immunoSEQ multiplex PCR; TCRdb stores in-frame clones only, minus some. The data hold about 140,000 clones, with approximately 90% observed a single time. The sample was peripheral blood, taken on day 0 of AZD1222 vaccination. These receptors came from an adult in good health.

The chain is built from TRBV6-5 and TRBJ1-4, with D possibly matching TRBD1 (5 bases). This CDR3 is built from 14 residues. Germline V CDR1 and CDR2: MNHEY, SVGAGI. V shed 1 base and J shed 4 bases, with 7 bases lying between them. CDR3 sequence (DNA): TGTGCCAGCAGTTACTTGGGGGTTAATGAAAAACTGTTTTTT. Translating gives CASSYLGVNEKLFF.

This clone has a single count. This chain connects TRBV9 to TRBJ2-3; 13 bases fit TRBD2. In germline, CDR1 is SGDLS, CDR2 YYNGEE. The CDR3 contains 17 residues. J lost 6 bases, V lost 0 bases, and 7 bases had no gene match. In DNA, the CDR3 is TGTGCCAGCAGCGTAGAACTAGCGGGAGGGGTATCGGATACGCAGTATTTT. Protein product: CASSVELAGGVSDTQYF.

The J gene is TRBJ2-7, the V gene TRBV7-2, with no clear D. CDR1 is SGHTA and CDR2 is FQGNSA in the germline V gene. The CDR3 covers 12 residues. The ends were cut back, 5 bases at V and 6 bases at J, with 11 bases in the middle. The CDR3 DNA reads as TGTGCCAGCAGCCCAAGAAATTCCGAGCAGTACTTC. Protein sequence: CASSPRNSEQYF. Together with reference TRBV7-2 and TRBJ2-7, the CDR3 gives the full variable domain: GAGVSQSPSNKVTEKGKDVELRCDPISGHTALYWYRQSLGQGLEFLIYFQGNSAPDKSGLPSDRFSAERTGGSVSTLTIQRTQQEDSAVYLCASSPRNSEQYFGPGTRLTVT.

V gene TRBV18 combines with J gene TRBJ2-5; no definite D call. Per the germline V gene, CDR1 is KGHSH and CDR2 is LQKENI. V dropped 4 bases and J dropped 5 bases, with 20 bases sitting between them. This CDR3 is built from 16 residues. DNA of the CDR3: TGTGCCAGCTCACTCTCTACTCGGAGAAATGTCGAGACCCAGTACTTC. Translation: CASSLSTRRNVETQYF.

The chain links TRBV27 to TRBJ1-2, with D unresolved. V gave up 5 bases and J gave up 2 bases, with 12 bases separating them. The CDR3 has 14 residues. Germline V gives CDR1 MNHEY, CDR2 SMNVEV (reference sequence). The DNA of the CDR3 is TGTGCCAGCAGTCCGGATACCGCAAACTATGGCTACACCTTC. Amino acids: CASSPDTANYGYTF.

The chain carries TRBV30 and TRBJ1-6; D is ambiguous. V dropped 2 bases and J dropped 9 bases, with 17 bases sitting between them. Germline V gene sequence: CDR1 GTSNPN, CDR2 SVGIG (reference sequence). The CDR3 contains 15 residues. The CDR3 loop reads CAWSKRTFGSSPLHF. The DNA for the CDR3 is TGTGCCTGGAGTAAGCGGACTTTCGGTAGTTCACCCCTCCACTTT.

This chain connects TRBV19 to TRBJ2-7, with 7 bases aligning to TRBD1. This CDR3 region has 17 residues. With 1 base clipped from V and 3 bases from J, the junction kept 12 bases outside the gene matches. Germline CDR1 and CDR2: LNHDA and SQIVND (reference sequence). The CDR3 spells CASSIGHLGTVSYEQYF. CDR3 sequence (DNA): TGTGCCAGTAGTATAGGCCACCTCGGGACAGTCAGCTACGAGCAGTACTTC. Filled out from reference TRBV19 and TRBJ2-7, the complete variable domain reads DGGITQSPKYLFRKEGQNVTLSCEQNLNHDAMYWYRQDPGQGLRLIYYSQIVNDFQKGDIAEGYSVSREKKESFPLTVTSAQKNPTAFYLCASSIGHLGTVSYEQYFGPGTRLTVT.

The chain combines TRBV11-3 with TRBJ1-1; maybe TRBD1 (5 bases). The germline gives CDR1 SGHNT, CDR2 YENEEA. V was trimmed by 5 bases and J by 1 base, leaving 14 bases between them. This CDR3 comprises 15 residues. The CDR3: CASSRGAGGNTEAFF. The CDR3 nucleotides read TGTGCCAGCAGCCGGGGCGCAGGCGGGAACACTGAAGCTTTCTTT.

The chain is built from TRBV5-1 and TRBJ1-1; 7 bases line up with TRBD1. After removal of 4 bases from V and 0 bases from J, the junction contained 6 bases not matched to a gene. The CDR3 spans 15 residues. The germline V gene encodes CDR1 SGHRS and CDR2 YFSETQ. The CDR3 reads CASSAGGVMNTEAFF. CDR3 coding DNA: TGCGCCAGCAGCGCAGGGGGTGTCATGAACACTGAAGCTTTCTTT.

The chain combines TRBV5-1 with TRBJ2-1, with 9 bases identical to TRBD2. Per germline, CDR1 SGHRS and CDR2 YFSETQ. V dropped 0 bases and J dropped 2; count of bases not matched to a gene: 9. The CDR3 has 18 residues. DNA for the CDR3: TGCGCCAGCAGCTTGGCACTAAGCGGGGGGCTCACCTACAATGAGCAGTTCTTC. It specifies CASSLALSGGLTYNEQFF.

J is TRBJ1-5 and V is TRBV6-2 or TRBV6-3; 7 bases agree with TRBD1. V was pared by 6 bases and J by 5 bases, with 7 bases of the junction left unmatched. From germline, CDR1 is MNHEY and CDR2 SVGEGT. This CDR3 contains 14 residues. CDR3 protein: CASSETGSYQPQHF. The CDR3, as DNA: TGTGCCAGCAGCGAGACAGGGTCCTATCAGCCCCAGCATTTT.

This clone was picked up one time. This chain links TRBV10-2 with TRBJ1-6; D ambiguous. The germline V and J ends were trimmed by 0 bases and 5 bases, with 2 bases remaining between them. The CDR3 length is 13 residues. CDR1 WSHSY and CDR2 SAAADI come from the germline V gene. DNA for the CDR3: TGCGCCAGCAGTGAGTCTCATAATTCACCCCTCCACTTT. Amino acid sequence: CASSESHNSPLHF.

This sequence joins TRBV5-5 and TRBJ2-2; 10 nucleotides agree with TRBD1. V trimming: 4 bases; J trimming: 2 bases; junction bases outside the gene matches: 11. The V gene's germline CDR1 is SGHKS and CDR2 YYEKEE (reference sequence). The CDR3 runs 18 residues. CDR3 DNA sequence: TGTGCCAGCAGCGACATCGGACAGGGGGACCTAAACACCGGGGAGCTGTTTTTT. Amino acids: CASSDIGQGDLNTGELFF.